The entry below gives a single TCR beta chain sequence along with its context. Its antigen is not known. RNA, once extracted, was reverse transcribed into cDNA for use as the sequencing template. This table comes from immunoSEQ multiplex PCR, and its TCRdb copy is limited to in-frame clones, with some not included. The repertoire holds more than 150,000 clones, with 51% as singletons. Trimming took 0 bases from V and 1 from J, leaving 13 bases between them. CDR1 is SNHLY and CDR2 is FYNNEI in the germline V gene. The CDR3 has 17 residues. These data are taken from a study of CD8+ T cells in alopecia areata. Broader study findings: The link between baseline CD8+ expansion and response remains uncertain with one nonresponder. Alphabeta T cells residing in normal skin are also sequenced in scalp samples.

Noted treatment: oral pan-JAK inhibitor, 5-10 mg twice daily. V is TRBV2 and J is TRBJ1-3; D unclear. Material: CD8+ T cells sorted from blood, obtained at roughly week 53, from a patient treated with tofacitinib. The receptor was isolated from a human donor with alopecia areata. This chain's CDR3 is CASSEAGRRLSGNTIYF. CDR3 bases: TGTGCCAGCAGTGAAGCGGGGAGGAGGTTATCTGGAAACACCATATATTTT.